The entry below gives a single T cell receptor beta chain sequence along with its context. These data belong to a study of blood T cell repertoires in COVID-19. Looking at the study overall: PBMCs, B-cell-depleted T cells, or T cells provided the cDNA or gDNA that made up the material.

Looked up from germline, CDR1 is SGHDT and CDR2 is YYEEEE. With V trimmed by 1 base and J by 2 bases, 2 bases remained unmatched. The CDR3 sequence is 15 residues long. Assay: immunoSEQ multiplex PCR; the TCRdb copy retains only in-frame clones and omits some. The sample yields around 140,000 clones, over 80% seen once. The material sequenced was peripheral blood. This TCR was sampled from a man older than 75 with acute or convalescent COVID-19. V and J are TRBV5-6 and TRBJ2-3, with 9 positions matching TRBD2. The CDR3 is CASSLLAGNTDTQYF. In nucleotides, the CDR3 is TGTGCCAGCAGCTTGCTAGCGGGGAACACAGATACGCAGTATTTT.